This paragraph reports one TCR beta chain. This sample is part of a study of control samples from healthy donors and cancer patients. Sequenced by immunoSEQ multiplex PCR; TCRdb stores in-frame clones only, minus some. The repertoire holds over 100,000 clones, with 75% to 95% as singletons. This CDR3 spans 16 amino acids. Germline V CDR1 and CDR2: KGHSH, LQKENI. Trimming shortened V by 0 bases and J by 3 bases, and 12 bases separated the two germline ends. The rearrangement uses TRBV18 and TRBJ2-4, with D perhaps TRBD2 (5 bases). This clonotype was obtained from a human donor in good health. The donor label of this sample is uncertain. Sequences were obtained from blood. For the CDR3, the DNA is TGTGCCAGCTCACCACCCACCCCCGGGGTCAAAAACATTCAGTACTTC. Protein product: CASSPPTPGVKNIQYF.